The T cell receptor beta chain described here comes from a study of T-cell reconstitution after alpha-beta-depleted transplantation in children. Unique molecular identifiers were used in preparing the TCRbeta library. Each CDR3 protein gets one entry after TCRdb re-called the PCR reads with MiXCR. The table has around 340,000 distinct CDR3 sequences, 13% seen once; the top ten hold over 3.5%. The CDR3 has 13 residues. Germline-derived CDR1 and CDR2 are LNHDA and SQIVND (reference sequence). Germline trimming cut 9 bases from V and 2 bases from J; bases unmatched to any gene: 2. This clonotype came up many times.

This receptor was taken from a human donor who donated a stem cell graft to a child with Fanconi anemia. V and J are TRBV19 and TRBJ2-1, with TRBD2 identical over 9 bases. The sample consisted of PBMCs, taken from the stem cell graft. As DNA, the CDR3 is TGTGCCAGCGCTAGCGGGGCCTACAATGAGCAGTTCTTC. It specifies CASASGAYNEQFF.